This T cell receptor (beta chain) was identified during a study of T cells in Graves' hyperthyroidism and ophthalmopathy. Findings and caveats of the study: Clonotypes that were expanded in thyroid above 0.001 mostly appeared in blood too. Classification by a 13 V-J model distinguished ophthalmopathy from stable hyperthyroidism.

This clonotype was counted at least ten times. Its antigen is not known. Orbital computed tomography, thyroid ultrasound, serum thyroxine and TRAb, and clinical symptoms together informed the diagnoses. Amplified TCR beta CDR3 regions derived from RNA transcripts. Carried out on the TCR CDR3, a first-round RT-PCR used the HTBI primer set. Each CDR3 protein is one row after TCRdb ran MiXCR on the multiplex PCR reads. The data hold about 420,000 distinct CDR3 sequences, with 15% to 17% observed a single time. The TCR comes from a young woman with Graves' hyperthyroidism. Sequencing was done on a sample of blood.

CDR3 nucleotides: TGTGCCAGCAGATCCGGGGACAGTACCTTCTTCGAGCAGTACTTC. Its translation is CASRSGDSTFFEQYF. The V gene is TRBV5-5, the J gene TRBJ2-7; 7 bases align to TRBD1. The germline V gene has CDR1 SGHKS and CDR2 YYEKEE (reference sequence). This CDR3 comprises 15 residues. V lost 5 bases, J lost 6 bases, and 14 bases stayed unmatched.